This T cell receptor (beta chain) was sequenced during a study of T cell clones after liver transplantation. Study results and caveats: A larger donor-reactive than third-party decline suggested partial antigen-specific deletion.

CDR3 length equals 12 residues. From germline, CDR1 is SQVTM and CDR2 ANQGSEA. As concerns this clone: The antigen is unknown. The junction departs from germline at one end; a sequencing error may be responsible.

Using immunoSEQ multiplex PCR, the repertoire was profiled, and TCRdb retains in-frame clones only, with some absent. The repertoire includes thousands of clones, approximately 33% of them detected once, and 15% to 20% sits in the top ten. Sequencing of dividing CFSE-low cells from the MLR defined alloreactive TCRbeta sequences. The rearrangement joins TRBV29-1 to TRBJ2-2, with 8 nucleotides matching TRBD1. The source material was CD8+ T cells from cultured PBMCs. This sequence originates from a human patient who received a liver transplant. A share of the T cells may be of graft donor origin. CDR3 residues: CSVGQAHRGAVF. CDR3 DNA: TGCAGCGTGGGACAGGCCCACCGGGGAGCTGTTTTT.